Presented here are 26 T cell receptor beta chains from one specimen sequenced in a study of monozygotic twins with inflammatory bowel disease. No DNA is given; TCRdb re-called the 5' RACE reads and lists each CDR3 protein once. This sample's table reports around 410,000 distinct CDR3 sequences. Source material: blood. These receptors all come from a human donor with ulcerative colitis or Crohn's disease, or a healthy co-twin of an affected twin (not recorded which).

The chain couples TRBV3-1 to TRBJ1-1; the TRBD1 assignment by TCRdb is unverifiable without DNA. The CDR3 spans 14 residues. CDR1 is LGHDT, CDR2 YNNKEL, per germline (reference sequence). CDR3 in amino acids: CASSLTGQGTRAFF.

CDR3 amino acids: CASSKSGEPTDTQYF. V gene TRBV11-2 combines with J gene TRBJ2-3; the TCRdb call, TRBD2, lacks DNA for checking. Germline V gene data show CDR1 as SGHAT and CDR2 as FQNNGV. The CDR3 has 15 residues.

The CDR3 sequence: CSARSVRTTPHTEAFF. The V gene is TRBV20-1, the J gene TRBJ1-1; the D call from TCRdb, TRBD1, cannot be confirmed without DNA. Germline CDR1 DFQATT, CDR2 SNEGSKA (reference sequence). The CDR3 runs 16 residues.

The V gene is TRBV28, the J gene TRBJ2-2; TCRdb gives TRBD1 as the D gene, but with no DNA this cannot be confirmed. The CDR3 is made up of 14 amino acids. Germline CDR1 and CDR2: MDHEN and SYDVKM. The CDR3 sequence is CASSFGGDPGELFF.

The CDR3: CASSRTLQGGSQPQHF. The V call is TRBV19, the J call TRBJ1-5; the TRBD1 assignment by TCRdb is unverifiable without DNA. This CDR3 comprises 16 residues. CDR1 LNHDA and CDR2 SQIVND come from the germline V gene (reference sequence).

The CDR3 reads CASSFWAAGELFF. The chain recombines TRBV28 with TRBJ2-2. The CDR3 runs to 13 residues. Looked up from germline, CDR1 is MDHEN and CDR2 is SYDVKM.

The CDR3 spells CASSLEHGSKGNTQYF. The rearrangement joins TRBV5-1 to TRBJ2-3; with no DNA, the TCRdb D assignment of TRBD1 cannot be verified. Germline values: CDR1 SGHRS, CDR2 YFSETQ. The CDR3 spans 16 residues.

The chain carries TRBV5-1 and TRBJ2-7; TCRdb indicates TRBD1, and absent DNA this call remains unverified. This CDR3 has 15 amino acids. Germline V CDR1 and CDR2: SGHRS, YFSETQ. CDR3 in amino acids: CASSLRTGGTYEQYF.

The chain carries TRBV19 and TRBJ2-7; there is no DNA to check the TCRdb D call of TRBD1. Germline CDR1 is LNHDA and CDR2 is SQIVND (reference sequence). The length of the CDR3 is 13 residues. The CDR3 here is CASSQGTVYEQYF.

The V call is TRBV13, the J call TRBJ1-1. Germline loops: CDR1 PRHDT, CDR2 FYEKMQ (reference sequence). This CDR3 has 15 residues. The CDR3 region is CASSFPTAGTREAFF.

The rearrangement uses TRBV20-1 and TRBJ1-1; TCRdb indicates TRBD1, and absent DNA this call remains unverified. The CDR3 sequence is 16 residues long. Germline V CDR1 and CDR2: DFQATT, SNEGSKA (reference sequence). CDR3 region: CSARDKLRAGITEAFF.

The CDR3 loop is CASSFLTENTEAFF. The J gene is TRBJ1-1, the V gene TRBV6-5. Germline CDR1 MNHEY, CDR2 SVGAGI. The CDR3 covers 14 residues.

CDR3 region: CASSYSLAGGPGTGELFF. The rearrangement links TRBV6-5 to TRBJ2-2; TCRdb's D call of TRBD2 is untestable without DNA. This CDR3 is built from 18 residues. Germline V gene lookup returns CDR1 MNHEY and CDR2 SVGAGI.

This chain connects TRBV4-1 to TRBJ2-7; TCRdb returns TRBD2, unconfirmable since there is no DNA. CDR3 size: 13 residues. Germline CDR1 and CDR2: MGHRA and YSYEKL. The CDR3 sequence: CASSQTLAYEQYF.

V gene TRBV5-1 combines with J gene TRBJ1-1; the D call of TRBD1 rests on TCRdb alone, since no DNA is present to check it. Germline assignment: CDR1 SGHRS and CDR2 YFSETQ. The CDR3 has 14 residues. The CDR3 reads CASSSTTGTTEAFF.

V and J are TRBV4-1 and TRBJ2-2; absent DNA, TCRdb's TRBD2 call cannot be checked. Looked up from germline, CDR1 is MGHRA and CDR2 is YSYEKL. The CDR3 is made up of 19 amino acids. The chain's CDR3 is CASSQEGLAGVLSTGELFF.

The genes are TRBV20-1 and TRBJ1-5; there is no DNA to check the TCRdb D call of TRBD1. The CDR3 spans 13 residues. Germline values: CDR1 DFQATT, CDR2 SNEGSKA (reference sequence). The CDR3 region is CSARTGGYQPQHF.

The J gene is TRBJ1-6, the V gene TRBV5-1; TCRdb's assignment of TRBD1 cannot be checked, as there is no DNA. Per germline, CDR1 SGHRS and CDR2 YFSETQ. The CDR3 totals 14 residues. This CDR3 reads CASSGDSTNSPLHF.

The J gene is TRBJ2-3, the V gene TRBV20-1; TCRdb designates TRBD1, a call that cannot be tested without DNA. This CDR3 has 14 residues. Germline lookup yields CDR1 DFQATT and CDR2 SNEGSKA (reference sequence). The CDR3 here is CSARGGIGRDTQYF.

The genes are TRBV2 and TRBJ1-1. Germline CDR1 SNHLY, CDR2 FYNNEI. The CDR3 is 14 amino acids. CDR3 loop: CASSETPRGTEAFF.

The chain carries TRBV5-6 and TRBJ2-1. The CDR3 has 13 amino acids. Germline assignment: CDR1 SGHDT and CDR2 YYEEEE. Here the CDR3 reads CASSLTRYNEQFF.

The chain couples TRBV11-2 to TRBJ2-7; absent DNA, TCRdb's TRBD1 call cannot be checked. The germline CDR1 and CDR2 sequences are SGHAT and FQNNGV. There are 19 residues in the CDR3. CDR3 in amino acids: CASSSLSRAAGTGDYEQYF.

The chain has TRBV7-2 and TRBJ2-5; without DNA, the TCRdb call of TRBD2 cannot be checked. The CDR3 length is 12 residues. Germline lookup yields CDR1 SGHTA and CDR2 FQGNSA. CDR3 sequence reads: CASSGSLETQYF.

The J gene is TRBJ1-2, the V gene TRBV7-2; checking the TCRdb D call of TRBD1 is not possible without DNA. Germline assignment: CDR1 SGHTA and CDR2 FQGNSA. The CDR3 covers 15 residues. The CDR3 sequence: CASSLARAGDYGYTF. Using reference TRBV7-2 and TRBJ1-2 for the parts outside the CDR3, the full variable domain is GAGVSQSPSNKVTEKGKDVELRCDPISGHTALYWYRQSLGQGLEFLIYFQGNSAPDKSGLPSDRFSAERTGGSVSTLTIQRTQQEDSAVYLCASSLARAGDYGYTFGSGTRLTVV.

The CDR3 is CASSQGYNYEQYF. J is TRBJ2-7 and V is TRBV6-2 or TRBV6-3; the TCRdb D gene call, TRBD1, has no DNA to confirm it. This CDR3 is built from 13 residues. Germline-derived CDR1 and CDR2 are MNHEY and SVGEGT.

The CDR3 here is CASRTGTSGNAYEQYF. The V gene is TRBV7-8, the J gene TRBJ2-7; checking the TCRdb D call of TRBD2 is not possible without DNA. The germline CDR1 and CDR2 sequences are SGHVS and FQNEAQ. This CDR3 is 16 amino acids long.